Listed here are 29 T cell receptor beta chains from one sample, sequenced in a study of blood T cell repertoires in COVID-19. TCRdb's table, derived via immunoSEQ multiplex PCR, lists solely in-frame clones and lacks some. Of 250,000 to 350,000 clones listed, approximately 81% are singletons. Sequenced material: PBMCs or T cells enriched from blood (not recorded which). The receptors stem from a woman in her forties or fifties who had recovered from COVID-19.

The chain is built from TRBV5-5 and TRBJ1-1, with 10 bases lining up with TRBD1. V was clipped by 2 bases and J by 3 bases; unmatched bases: 4. The CDR3 runs 15 residues. Per the germline V gene, CDR1 is SGHKS and CDR2 is YYEKEE (reference sequence). Here the CDR3 DNA reads TGTGCCAGCAGCTTTTCTGGGACAGGGGACACTGAAGCTTTCTTT. Translating gives CASSFSGTGDTEAFF.

The V gene is TRBV6-2 or TRBV6-3, the J gene TRBJ1-1; TRBD1 is a possible D gene (5 bases). V dropped 4 bases and J dropped 6 bases, with 15 bases sitting between them. The length of the CDR3 is 14 residues. CDR1 and CDR2 from the germline V gene are MNHEY and SVGEGT. The CDR3 region is CASSFQGGIAEAFF. In DNA form, the CDR3 reads TGTGCCAGCAGTTTTCAGGGAGGGATTGCTGAAGCTTTCTTT.

The V gene is TRBV19, the J gene TRBJ1-2; 7 bases are shared with TRBD1. This CDR3 has 13 residues. Unmatched junction bases numbered 2, after V lost 5 bases and J lost 2 bases. Germline CDR1 and CDR2: LNHDA and SQIVND (reference sequence). CDR3 DNA: TGTGCCAGTAGTGCGACAGGGAACTATGGCTACACCTTC. This encodes CASSATGNYGYTF.

The chain joins TRBV25-1 to TRBJ2-1; D might be TRBD1 (5 bases). CDR3 length: 12 residues. Per the germline V gene, CDR1 is MGHDK and CDR2 is SYGVNS. Trimming removed 1 base at V and 12 bases at J, with 10 bases between. CDR3 region: CASSEFQGRQFF. In DNA, the CDR3 is TGTGCCAGCAGTGAATTTCAGGGTAGGCAGTTCTTC.

CDR3 residues: CSAGQGGTNEQYF. CDR3 DNA: TGCAGCGCCGGACAGGGAGGGACCAACGAGCAGTACTTC. J is TRBJ2-7 and V is TRBV29-1, with a weak D call TRBD1 (8 bases). Trimming removed 7 bases at V and 5 bases at J, with 18 bases between. There are 13 residues in the CDR3. Germline V CDR1 and CDR2: SQVTM, ANQGSEA.

This clone appeared a single time. The gene calls are TRBV5-6 and TRBJ2-7; D ambiguous. Germline CDR1 reads SGHDT; CDR2 reads YYEEEE. V was trimmed by 0 bases and J by 3 bases, leaving 10 bases between them. The CDR3 loop spans 14 amino acids. CDR3 DNA: TGTGCCAGCAGCTTGGTCCCGGGTAACTACGAGCAGTACTTC. This encodes CASSLVPGNYEQYF.

V is TRBV5-6 and J is TRBJ1-5, with TRBD1 matching 8 bases. The ends lost 4 bases at V and 4 bases at J; junction bases unmatched: 10. The CDR3 consists of 16 residues. The germline CDR1 and CDR2 sequences are SGHDT and YYEEEE. The CDR3 protein is CASSHRTGIQNQPQHF. In DNA form, the CDR3 reads TGTGCCAGCAGCCATCGGACAGGGATACAAAATCAGCCCCAGCATTTT.

This clone was seen a single time. This chain uses TRBV4-1 with TRBJ2-5; 9 nucleotides match TRBD1. The junction had 8 bases not matched to a gene; V was cut back by 1 base and J by 5 bases. Germline loops: CDR1 MGHRA, CDR2 YSYEKL. This CDR3 region has 16 residues. The CDR3 loop reads CASSQGWTGADETQYF. DNA of the CDR3: TGCGCCAGCAGCCAAGGTTGGACAGGGGCTGATGAGACCCAGTACTTC.

J is TRBJ2-2 and V is TRBV2; D is perhaps TRBD2 (5 bases). Germline-derived CDR1 and CDR2 are SNHLY and FYNNEI. V was cut by 4 bases and J by 1 base, with 10 bases left in between. This CDR3 has 15 residues. The CDR3 DNA is TGTGCCAGCAGTGGGCAGCGGAGGAACACCGGGGAGCTGTTTTTT. It yields the protein CASSGQRRNTGELFF. Full variable domain (missing parts from reference TRBV2 and TRBJ2-2): EPEVTQTPSHQVTQMGQEVILRCVPISNHLYFYWYRQILGQKVEFLVSFYNNEISEKSEIFDDQFSVERPDGSNFTLKIRSTKLEDSAMYFCASSGQRRNTGELFFGEGSRLTVL.

This clone appeared once. The chain is built from TRBV2 and TRBJ1-2, with 7 bases identical to TRBD1. Germline V CDR1 and CDR2: SNHLY, FYNNEI. J gave up 2 bases and V 6 bases, and 6 bases lay outside the gene matches. The CDR3 spans 14 residues. CDR3 in amino acids: CASRRQGLNYGYTF. The CDR3 DNA follows: TGTGCCAGCAGGAGACAGGGATTGAACTATGGCTACACCTTC. The complete variable domain, with remaining parts taken from reference TRBV2 and TRBJ1-2, reads EPEVTQTPSHQVTQMGQEVILRCVPISNHLYFYWYRQILGQKVEFLVSFYNNEISEKSEIFDDQFSVERPDGSNFTLKIRSTKLEDSAMYFCASRRQGLNYGYTFGSGTRLTVV.

The rearrangement joins TRBV6-5 to TRBJ2-1, with 9 nucleotides matching TRBD2. The CDR3 runs to 16 residues. J was trimmed by 6 bases and V by 0 bases; bases with no gene match: 6. CDR1 is MNHEY and CDR2 is SVGAGI in the germline V gene. CDR3 in DNA: TGTGCCAGCAGTTACTCGAGCGGTAGCGGGGGCAATGAGCAGTTCTTC. This translates into CASSYSSGSGGNEQFF.

V gene TRBV6-5 combines with J gene TRBJ2-1; possibly TRBD2 for D (6 bases). The CDR3 consists of 14 residues. Germline-derived CDR1 and CDR2 are MNHEY and SVGAGI. Trimming took 6 bases from V and 4 from J, leaving 13 bases between them. CDR3 loop: CASRAGTEYNEQFF. The CDR3 DNA reads TGTGCCAGCAGGGCAGGGACTGAATACAATGAGCAGTTCTTC.

This clone showed up just a few times. The chain employs TRBV19 and TRBJ1-1; 7 bases are a match to TRBD1. The CDR3 runs 16 residues. Germline trimming cut 6 bases from V and 4 bases from J; bases unmatched to any gene: 14. Germline lookup yields CDR1 LNHDA and CDR2 SQIVND (reference sequence). The CDR3 DNA reads TGTGCCAGTAGCAGGAAGTTGGCAGGGGGTCCCACTGAAGCTTTCTTT. Translating it yields CASSRKLAGGPTEAFF.

The V call is TRBV7-6, the J call TRBJ2-3; TRBD1 aligns across 9 bases. Looked up from germline, CDR1 is SGHVS and CDR2 is FNYEAQ. V lost 4 bases to trimming and J lost 4 bases; unmatched junction nucleotides: 6. CDR3 length: 15 residues. The CDR3: CASSYRDREADTQYF. The CDR3 DNA follows: TGTGCCAGCAGCTACCGGGACAGGGAGGCAGATACGCAGTATTTT.

This chain uses TRBV30 with TRBJ1-2; 11 nucleotides match TRBD1. The CDR3 spans 12 residues. V shed 5 bases and J 7 bases; nucleotides not matched to a gene: 3. Per the germline V gene, CDR1 is GTSNPN and CDR2 is SVGIG (reference sequence). CDR3 loop: CAWGQGAGGYTF. The DNA for the CDR3 is TGTGCCTGGGGACAGGGGGCAGGTGGCTACACCTTC. The whole variable domain, remainder taken from reference TRBV30 and TRBJ1-2, is SQTIHQWPATLVQPVGSPLSLECTVEGTSNPNLYWYRQAAGRGLQLLFYSVGIGQISSEVPQNLSASRPQDRQFILSSKKLLLSDSGFYLCAWGQGAGGYTFGSGTRLTVV.

CDR3: CASSLGGLGDSPLHF. Here the CDR3 DNA reads TGTGCCAGCAGCTTGGGGGGGCTTGGGGATTCACCCCTCCACTTT. J is TRBJ1-6 and V is TRBV7-9; the D gene is possibly TRBD1 (6 bases). Germline V gene data show CDR1 as SEHNR and CDR2 as FQNEAQ (reference sequence). V was clipped by 3 bases and J by 8 bases, with 14 bases between them. The CDR3 loop spans 15 amino acids.

This clone was seen only a few times. This chain joins TRBV30 and TRBJ2-5; D is possibly TRBD1 (6 bases). V lost 5 bases and J 1 base, leaving 8 bases between the germline ends. There are 12 residues in the CDR3. From germline, CDR1 is GTSNPN and CDR2 SVGIG (reference sequence). CDR3 loop: CAWQGTQETQYF. CDR3 in DNA: TGTGCCTGGCAGGGGACCCAAGAGACCCAGTACTTC.

The chain joins TRBV18 to TRBJ1-3; possible D gene TRBD1, 5 bases. This CDR3 contains 15 residues. Germline CDR1 is KGHSH and CDR2 is LQKENI. The V gene lost 3 bases and the J gene lost 4 bases, with 13 bases spanning the gap. CDR3 amino acids: CASSPYADIGNTIYF. CDR3 DNA sequence: TGTGCCAGCTCACCTTACGCGGACATCGGAAACACCATATATTTT. The variable domain in full, completed from reference TRBV18 and TRBJ1-3, reads NAGVMQNPRHLVRRRGQEARLRCSPMKGHSHVYWYRQLPEEGLKFMVYLQKENIIDESGMPKERFSAEFPKEGPSILRIQQVVRGDSAAYFCASSPYADIGNTIYFGEGSWLTVV.

This clone came up a few times. The chain joins TRBV30 to TRBJ1-6, with 9 nucleotides matching TRBD1. V lost 5 bases and J lost 8; bases outside the gene matches: 4. The length of the CDR3 is 13 residues. In germline, CDR1 is GTSNPN, CDR2 SVGIG (reference sequence). In DNA, the CDR3 is TGTGCCTGGCACCGGGACAGGGATTCACCCCTCCACTTT. Its translation is CAWHRDRDSPLHF.

The rearrangement links TRBV28 to TRBJ1-5; a weak D match, TRBD1 (5 bases). The CDR3 runs to 14 residues. Trimming left V 4 bases short and J 6 bases short, with 13 bases between. Germline CDR1 MDHEN, CDR2 SYDVKM. CDR3 region: CASSYGGVGQPQHF. The CDR3 nucleotides are TGTGCCAGCAGTTATGGGGGGGTGGGTCAGCCCCAGCATTTT. The entire variable domain, with the rest obtained from reference TRBV28 and TRBJ1-5, is as follows: DVKVTQSSRYLVKRTGEKVFLECVQDMDHENMFWYRQDPGLGLRLIYFSYDVKMKEKGDIPEGYSVSREKKERFSLILESASTNQTSMYLCASSYGGVGQPQHFGDGTRLSIL.

V is TRBV4-2 and J is TRBJ1-1; no firm D call. Per germline, CDR1 LGHNA and CDR2 YNFKEQ. V dropped 1 base and J dropped 1 base, with 10 bases sitting between them. This CDR3 region has 15 residues. In nucleotides, the CDR3 is TGTGCCAGCAGCCAAGGAGGGATGGAGAACACTGAAGCTTTCTTT. Residues: CASSQGGMENTEAFF.

This chain uses TRBV7-2 with TRBJ2-7; TRBD1 aligns across 8 bases. Trimming took 1 base from V and 5 from J; bases not matched to a gene: 4. CDR1 and CDR2 from the germline V gene are SGHTA and FQGNSA. The CDR3 length is 14 residues. CDR3 nucleotides: TGTGCCAGCAGCTTAGGACAGGGGATCCACGAGCAGTACTTC. Residues: CASSLGQGIHEQYF.

The gene calls are TRBV2 and TRBJ2-5; D remains unclear. The V end lost 7 bases, the J end lost 4 bases, and 7 bases lay between the germline ends. The CDR3 is 11 amino acids. CDR1 SNHLY and CDR2 FYNNEI come from the germline V gene. The CDR3 reads CASTRAETQYF. In nucleotides, the CDR3 is TGTGCCAGCACTCGAGCAGAGACCCAGTACTTC.

A single count supports this clone. J is TRBJ2-1 and V is TRBV11-3; TRBD1 matches 11 bases. The CDR3 is 15 amino acids. Germline values: CDR1 SGHNT, CDR2 YENEEA. Trimming took 5 bases from V and 6 from J; bases not matched to a gene: 6. CDR3 in DNA: TGTGCCAGCAGCGCCCGCGGGACAGGGGGCAATGAGCAGTTCTTC. It encodes CASSARGTGGNEQFF.

The chain links TRBV28 to TRBJ1-5; D is unclear. The CDR3 contains 14 residues. V gave up 7 bases and J gave up 1 base, with 11 bases separating them. The V gene's germline CDR1 is MDHEN and CDR2 SYDVKM. The CDR3 DNA follows: TGTGCCAGCAAAACGGGTAACAGCAATCAGCCCCAGCATTTT. This codes for CASKTGNSNQPQHF.

This clone was counted once. The chain uses TRBV4-2 and TRBJ2-5, with 9 bases identical to TRBD2. The CDR3 consists of 18 residues. Germline CDR1 LGHNA, CDR2 YNFKEQ. The V segment lost 0 bases and the J segment 1 base; nucleotides outside the gene matches: 9. The chain's CDR3 is CASSQEGGLAGIQETQYF. CDR3 nucleotides: TGTGCCAGCAGCCAAGAGGGAGGGCTAGCGGGGATCCAAGAGACCCAGTACTTC.

The rearrangement uses TRBV7-6 and TRBJ2-7; D unresolved. This CDR3 has 14 amino acids. Germline V CDR1 and CDR2: SGHVS, FNYEAQ. Between the trimmed V and J ends, which lost 1 base and 5 bases, there was a span of 12 bases. Here the CDR3 reads CASSLEPGSNEQYF. Here the CDR3 DNA reads TGTGCCAGCAGCTTAGAACCAGGTTCTAACGAGCAGTACTTC.

This clone was counted a single time. The rearrangement joins TRBV7-2 to TRBJ2-1; D might be TRBD2 (5 bases). The CDR3 is 14 amino acids. Trimming took 2 bases from V and 9 from J, leaving 14 bases between them. In germline, CDR1 is SGHTA, CDR2 FQGNSA. The CDR3 protein is CASSLSVRAIEQFF. In DNA, the CDR3 is TGTGCCAGCAGCTTATCGGTGAGGGCGATTGAGCAGTTCTTC.

A few counts support this clone. The V gene is TRBV11-2, the J gene TRBJ1-2; 8 bases agree with TRBD1. Germline V CDR1 and CDR2: SGHAT, FQNNGV. Trimming removed 6 bases from V and 4 bases from J; junction bases left unmatched: 7. The CDR3 consists of 14 residues. The CDR3 DNA reads as TGTGCCAGCAGTCCCGGGACAGGTACCTATGGCTACACCTTC. Translated: CASSPGTGTYGYTF.